These 30 T cell receptor beta chains were sequenced from one sample in a study of PD-L1 blockade in urothelial cancer (dated by TCRdb to 2016 to 2017). Library method: the immunoSEQ multiplex PCR assay. In its TCRdb copy, this immuneACCESS table keeps in-frame sequences only and misses some clones. Where compared with another copy, unresolved V genes explain less than half of these, and the others have no known cause. For this sample the table gives about 93,000 clones, of which around 89% were detected only once. Of the sample, about 1.7% is held by the ten largest clones. Sample time point, as interpreted from the label and publication: pretreatment peripheral blood. The sequenced sample was PBMCs, obtained around atezolizumab (anti-PD-L1) treatment. The origin of the receptors is a man aged 55 to 70 with urothelial cancer.

This clone was observed a handful of times. The genes are TRBV5-6 and TRBJ2-7; 10 nucleotides align to TRBD2. Per the germline V gene, CDR1 is SGHDT and CDR2 is YYEEEE. V trimming: 6 bases; J trimming: 3 bases; junction bases outside the gene matches: 9. The CDR3 is 15 residues long. The CDR3 DNA reads TGTGCCAGCACATCTGGAGCGGGAGGGCACTACGAGCAGTACTTC. It is translated as CASTSGAGGHYEQYF.

V is TRBV5-1 and J is TRBJ2-5; a possible D gene is TRBD2 (5 bases). Germline V gene sequence: CDR1 SGHRS, CDR2 YFSETQ. The CDR3 runs to 15 residues. Trimming stripped 1 base from V and 3 bases from J, with 13 bases between. The CDR3 DNA reads as TGCGCCAGCAGCTTGAATTCAGCGGATGAAGAGACCCAGTACTTC. This encodes CASSLNSADEETQYF.

The DNA for the CDR3 is TGTGCCAGCAGCCGAACGCCCGGGACAGACTACGAGCAGTACTTC. Translation: CASSRTPGTDYEQYF. The chain joins TRBV5-4 to TRBJ2-7, with TRBD1 matching over 7 bases. Looked up from germline, CDR1 is SGHNT and CDR2 is YYREEE (reference sequence). J gave up 3 bases and V 4 bases, and 10 bases lay outside the gene matches. The length of the CDR3 is 15 residues.

The chain is built from TRBV7-3 and TRBJ2-1; 9 bases map to TRBD2. This CDR3 is 16 amino acids long. Germline values: CDR1 SGHTA, CDR2 FQGTGA. After removal of 5 bases from V and 1 base from J, the junction contained 6 bases not matched to a gene. The CDR3, as DNA: TGTGCCAGCAGCCCACTAGCGGGCGCGTCCTACAATGAGCAGTTCTTC. Its translation: CASSPLAGASYNEQFF.

In DNA, the CDR3 is TGCGCCAGCAGACGTGCGGCAGGGGCGGTGTTCGGAGAGACCCAGTACTTC. Protein sequence: CASRRAAGAVFGETQYF. V and J are TRBV5-1 and TRBJ2-5, with D perhaps matching TRBD1 (6 bases). The germline CDR1 and CDR2 sequences are SGHRS and YFSETQ. The CDR3 sequence is 17 residues long. Trimming removed 5 bases from V and 4 bases from J, with 24 bases in between.

The V and J genes are TRBV4-3 and TRBJ2-1; possibly TRBD2 for D (7 bases). This CDR3 spans 17 amino acids. Germline values: CDR1 LGHNA, CDR2 YSLEER. Trimming pared 1 base from V and 3 bases from J, leaving 16 bases between. The CDR3 DNA sequence: TGCGCCAGCAGCCAAGGTTTTCGGGGGGCCCGCTACAATGAGCAGTTCTTC. This sequence encodes CASSQGFRGARYNEQFF.

V gene TRBV28 combines with J gene TRBJ2-3; TRBD2 aligns across 8 bases. CDR3 length equals 13 residues. Germline V lookup: CDR1 MDHEN, CDR2 SYDVKM. V shed 6 bases and J 4 bases; nucleotides not matched to a gene: 3. This CDR3 is CASSPGGADTQYF. CDR3 sequence (DNA): TGTGCCAGCAGCCCCGGGGGGGCAGATACGCAGTATTTT.

The rearrangement uses TRBV4-3 and TRBJ2-7; tentatively, D is TRBD2 (5 bases). The CDR3 extends over 14 amino acids. Germline CDR1 is LGHNA and CDR2 is YSLEER. With 0 bases removed from V and 1 base from J, the gap between germline ends came to 7 bases. In DNA, the CDR3 is TGCGCCAGCAGCCAAGATACGGGATCCTACGAGCAGTACTTC. Protein product: CASSQDTGSYEQYF.

The J gene is TRBJ1-1, the V gene TRBV2; 9 bases map to TRBD1. J lost 4 bases, V lost 2 bases, and 8 bases had no gene match. Germline CDR1 SNHLY, CDR2 FYNNEI. The CDR3 covers 16 residues. CDR3 nucleotides: TGTGCCAGCAGTGAAACTGGACAGGGGCAAGGCACTGAAGCTTTCTTT. It yields the protein CASSETGQGQGTEAFF.

The V call is TRBV7-3, the J call TRBJ2-1, with D possibly TRBD2 on 6 matching bases. Germline-derived CDR1 and CDR2 are SGHTA and FQGTGA. V lost 6 bases, J lost 0 bases, and 15 bases lay in between. The CDR3 has 16 amino acids. The CDR3 loop is CASSTRGLPSYNEQFF. The CDR3 DNA reads TGTGCCAGCAGTACCCGGGGACTCCCCTCCTACAATGAGCAGTTCTTC.

The V and J genes are TRBV11-2 and TRBJ2-2; TRBD2 aligns across 12 bases. The CDR3 is made up of 18 amino acids. V gave up 3 bases and J gave up 5 bases; unmatched junction bases: 10. Germline CDR1 and CDR2: SGHAT and FQNNGV. The CDR3 reads CASSFGLAGGLGTGELFF. The CDR3 nucleotides are TGTGCCAGCAGCTTCGGGCTAGCGGGAGGGTTGGGGACCGGGGAGCTGTTTTTT.

This chain joins TRBV19 and TRBJ2-1; 11 nucleotides line up with TRBD2. The CDR3 is 16 residues long. Germline loops: CDR1 LNHDA, CDR2 SQIVND (reference sequence). The V and J ends lost 9 bases and 7 bases, in that order; junction bases with no gene match: 14. The CDR3 region is CASIETSGKRGNEQFF. The CDR3 DNA reads TGTGCCAGCATAGAGACTAGCGGGAAACGCGGAAATGAGCAGTTCTTC.

This clone has more than one count but fewer than ten. J is TRBJ1-1 and V is TRBV7-2, with D hard to call. The CDR3 covers 13 residues. Germline V gene lookup returns CDR1 SGHTA and CDR2 FQGNSA. The V end lost 2 bases, the J end lost 1 base, and 5 bases lay between the germline ends. CDR3 protein: CASSLSKNTEAFF. Here the CDR3 DNA reads TGTGCCAGCAGCTTATCCAAGAACACTGAAGCTTTCTTT.

The chain couples TRBV7-9 to TRBJ1-2; 7 bases are a match to TRBD1. Germline lookup yields CDR1 SEHNR and CDR2 FQNEAQ (reference sequence). J gave up 8 bases and V 5 bases, and 14 bases lay outside the gene matches. This CDR3 spans 15 amino acids. CDR3: CASSARQGGDGGYTF. The CDR3 DNA follows: TGTGCCAGCAGCGCTCGACAGGGTGGGGATGGAGGCTACACCTTC.

The chain employs TRBV28 and TRBJ1-3; a possible D gene is TRBD1 (6 bases). Germline CDR1 reads MDHEN; CDR2 reads SYDVKM. The V end was cut by 5 bases, the J end by 0 bases, with 14 bases between. This CDR3 contains 16 residues. The DNA for the CDR3 is TGTGCCAGCAGTCGCTCAGGGGCACTCTCTGGAAACACCATATATTTT. Translated, it gives CASSRSGALSGNTIYF.

In its sample, this clone was seen once. V and J are TRBV5-6 and TRBJ2-2, with unresolved D. V gave up 2 bases and J gave up 4 bases, with 9 bases separating them. CDR1 is SGHDT and CDR2 is YYEEEE in the germline V gene. The CDR3 totals 14 residues. CDR3 region: CASSFSTLTGELFF. The CDR3 region has the DNA TGTGCCAGCAGCTTCAGTACCCTCACCGGGGAGCTGTTTTTT.

V and J are TRBV15 and TRBJ2-7; D unclear. V lost 0 bases, J lost 5 bases, and 11 bases lay in between. Looked up from germline, CDR1 is LNHNV and CDR2 is YYDKDF (reference sequence). The CDR3 has 14 amino acids. The CDR3 DNA follows: TGTGCCACCAGCAGAGATGTACAAGCGAACGAGCAGTACTTC. The encoded protein is CATSRDVQANEQYF.

The rearrangement uses TRBV10-3 and TRBJ2-1; 15 nucleotides align to TRBD2. In germline, CDR1 is ENHRY, CDR2 SYGVKD. The ends lost 4 bases at V and 8 bases at J; junction bases unmatched: 3. The CDR3 totals 15 residues. CDR3 coding DNA: TGTGCCATCAGTGGGACTAGCGGGAGGGGGGATGAGCAGTTCTTC. It yields the protein CAISGTSGRGDEQFF.

The J gene is TRBJ2-7, the V gene TRBV5-4; 11 positions match TRBD2. V dropped 0 bases and J dropped 6; count of bases not matched to a gene: 5. This CDR3 has 15 amino acids. From germline, CDR1 is SGHNT and CDR2 YYREEE (reference sequence). The CDR3 region has the DNA TGTGCCAGCAGCTTGGCCACTAGCGGGAGCGCCGAGCAGTACTTC. Translation gives CASSLATSGSAEQYF.

The CDR3 bases are TGTGCCACCAGCAGAGATGGAGGTTGGAGGCCCAACACCGGGGAGCTGTTTTTT. Its translation is CATSRDGGWRPNTGELFF. The rearrangement joins TRBV15 to TRBJ2-2; D is perhaps TRBD2 (5 bases). The length of the CDR3 is 18 residues. Trimming pared 0 bases from V and 2 bases from J, leaving 16 bases between. CDR1 is LNHNV, CDR2 YYDKDF, per germline (reference sequence). Full variable domain (outside the CDR3, taken from reference TRBV15 and TRBJ2-2): DAMVIQNPRYQVTQFGKPVTLSCSQTLNHNVMYWYQQKSSQAPKLLFHYYDKDFNNEADTPDNFQSRRPNTSFCFLDIRSPGLGDTAMYLCATSRDGGWRPNTGELFFGEGSRLTVL.

J is TRBJ1-1 and V is TRBV20-1, with D hard to call. Germline V lookup: CDR1 DFQATT, CDR2 SNEGSKA (reference sequence). The CDR3 covers 9 residues. The CDR3 sequence is CSVTSGAFF. CDR3 nucleotide sequence: TGCAGCGTTACATCGGGAGCTTTCTTT.

The chain joins TRBV29-1 to TRBJ2-1; weak D call: TRBD2 (6 bases). Trimming shortened V by 7 bases and J by 4 bases, and 20 bases separated the two germline ends. CDR1 SQVTM and CDR2 ANQGSEA come from the germline V gene. This CDR3 is built from 15 residues. CDR3 coding DNA: TGCAGCGCCCTAGGGACTCAACAGAGATACAATGAGCAGTTCTTC. It translates to CSALGTQQRYNEQFF.

This chain links TRBV6-1 with TRBJ2-7, with D perhaps TRBD1 (6 bases). The CDR3 is made up of 14 amino acids. Germline V lookup: CDR1 MNHNS, CDR2 SASEGT. V lost 4 bases to trimming and J lost 2 bases, with 12 bases between them. Written as DNA, the CDR3 is TGTGCCAGCAGTGTTACAGGACAGACCTACGAGCAGTACTTC. It specifies CASSVTGQTYEQYF.

J is TRBJ2-5 and V is TRBV18; D uncertain. Trimming took 6 bases from V and 5 from J, leaving 10 bases between them. The CDR3 covers 12 residues. Germline assignment: CDR1 KGHSH and CDR2 LQKENI. DNA for the CDR3: TGTGCCAGCTCCCCCCCTTTGGAGACCCAGTACTTC. It encodes CASSPPLETQYF.

This chain joins TRBV4-3 and TRBJ2-3, with 8 bases identical to TRBD2. This CDR3 has 16 residues. Germline V gene sequence: CDR1 LGHNA, CDR2 YSLEER. The ends lost 5 bases at V and 6 bases at J; junction bases unmatched: 13. As DNA, the CDR3 is TGCGCCAGCAGCGCCACTAGCGGAGGCGCGGGCGATACGCAGTATTTT. Translation: CASSATSGGAGDTQYF.

The chain is built from TRBV6-5 and TRBJ1-1; no reliable D call. From germline, CDR1 is MNHEY and CDR2 SVGAGI. This CDR3 spans 15 amino acids. V was cut by 7 bases and J by 4 bases, with 19 bases left in between. CDR3 nucleotide sequence: TGTGCCAGCACCCCCACTGGAGGGAGAGGCACTGAAGCTTTCTTT. This translates into CASTPTGGRGTEAFF.

This clone has more than one count but fewer than ten. The gene calls are TRBV30 and TRBJ1-1; no firm D call. The germline V gene encodes CDR1 GTSNPN and CDR2 SVGIG (reference sequence). Between the trimmed V and J ends, which lost 0 bases and 10 bases, there was a span of 12 bases. The CDR3 covers 12 residues. The CDR3 bases are TGTGCCTGGAGTGTACAAGAGGCACGAGCTTTCTTT. Protein sequence: CAWSVQEARAFF.

This clone was observed a few times. The CDR3 nucleotides are TGTGCCAGCAGTGTCGGGACTAGCGGGTCCTACGAGCAGTACTTC. Amino acids: CASSVGTSGSYEQYF. This chain joins TRBV25-1 and TRBJ2-7, with 12 bases lining up with TRBD2. This CDR3 region has 15 residues. In germline, CDR1 is MGHDK, CDR2 SYGVNS. Trimming took 4 bases from V and 1 from J; bases not matched to a gene: 2.

The chain links TRBV5-5 to TRBJ2-7; 7 bases line up with TRBD2. Germline CDR1 SGHKS, CDR2 YYEKEE (reference sequence). V lost 4 bases, J lost 1 base, and 8 bases stayed unmatched. This CDR3 comprises 15 residues. The CDR3 DNA reads as TGTGCCAGCAGCATAAATAGCGGGTCTTCCTACGAGCAGTACTTC. It encodes CASSINSGSSYEQYF.

This chain joins TRBV6-5 and TRBJ1-3; TRBD1 matches at 8 bases. The CDR3 spans 15 residues. Germline CDR1 MNHEY, CDR2 SVGAGI. J was trimmed by 1 base and V by 8 bases; bases with no gene match: 7. The CDR3 DNA is TGTGCCAGCGAAAACAGGGGGGTTTCTGGAAACACCATATATTTT. Its protein is CASENRGVSGNTIYF.